Following are 25 T cell receptor beta chains from one sample sequenced in a study of cytomegalovirus exposure and HLA in healthy donors. Amplification used 60 Vbeta primers and 13 Jbeta primers. Clones were read by immunoSEQ multiplex PCR, and TCRdb kept only the in-frame ones, dropping some. The sample gives 150,000 to 200,000 clones, approximately 85% of which show up once; about 2.5% is in the top ten. Sequenced material: PBMCs. The receptor set was obtained from a woman aged 50 to 60 in good health and CMV-seronegative.

This clone was recorded once. The rearrangement uses TRBV6-4 and TRBJ1-2; 9 positions agree with TRBD1. V trimming: 3 bases; J trimming: 8 bases; junction bases outside the gene matches: 7. This CDR3 region has 14 residues. Germline CDR1 and CDR2: MRHNA and SNTAGT. The CDR3 nucleotides are TGTGCCAGCAGTGAAAACAGGGGGCACATGGGCTACACCTTC. Residues: CASSENRGHMGYTF.

The CDR3 reads CAGGEGNQPQHF. The CDR3 region has the DNA TGTGCCGGGGGCGAAGGCAATCAGCCCCAGCATTTT. The genes are TRBV4-2 and TRBJ1-5, with D tentatively TRBD1 (6 bases). Germline V CDR1 and CDR2: LGHNA, YNFKEQ. The length of the CDR3 is 12 residues. V shed 11 bases and J shed 2 bases, with 10 bases lying between them.

CDR3: CASSHTKGGHPGELFF. CDR3 DNA: TGCGCCAGCAGCCATACAAAGGGCGGACACCCCGGGGAGCTGTTTTTT. The V and J genes are TRBV4-1 and TRBJ2-2; a weak D match, TRBD1 (5 bases). Trimming removed 3 bases at V and 6 bases at J, with 17 bases between. CDR3 length: 16 residues. Germline lookup yields CDR1 MGHRA and CDR2 YSYEKL.

Of note for this clone: At one boundary the junction diverges from the germline segment, which might be a read error. The genes are TRBV7-9 and TRBJ1-2; 9 bases match TRBD1. This CDR3 contains 14 residues. CDR1 is SEHNR, CDR2 FQNEAQ, per germline (reference sequence). The CDR3 coding sequence is TGTTCCAGCAGCTCGGGACAGGGAAGGTATGGCTACACCTTC. It encodes CSSSSGQGRYGYTF.

This chain links TRBV10-1 with TRBJ1-1; D gene unclear. The CDR3 totals 13 residues. V lost 8 bases to trimming and J lost 7 bases, with 17 bases between them. The germline CDR1 and CDR2 sequences are WNHNN and SYGVQD (reference sequence). Written as DNA, the CDR3 is TGCGCCAGCCGACTAAGGGCCCGGGATGAAGCTTTCTTT. It encodes CASRLRARDEAFF.

The V call is TRBV7-6, the J call TRBJ2-5; tentative D call: TRBD1 (6 bases). The V end was cut by 3 bases, the J end by 0 bases, with 8 bases between. The CDR3 is 14 amino acids. Germline V lookup: CDR1 SGHVS, CDR2 FNYEAQ. The CDR3: CASSFRTDQETQYF. DNA of the CDR3: TGTGCCAGCAGCTTCCGGACAGACCAAGAGACCCAGTACTTC.

The count of this clone is one. The V call is TRBV2, the J call TRBJ2-7; 9 bases are shared with TRBD2. With 8 bases clipped from V and 7 bases from J, the junction kept 15 bases outside the gene matches. From germline, CDR1 is SNHLY and CDR2 FYNNEI. The CDR3 has 15 amino acids. The CDR3 DNA sequence: TGTGCCAGCCGGTGGGAGTCAGCGGGAGGTGGTGAGCAGTACTTC. Protein sequence: CASRWESAGGGEQYF.

The chain couples TRBV18 to TRBJ1-5; a weak D match, TRBD1 (5 bases). The germline V gene has CDR1 KGHSH and CDR2 LQKENI. CDR3 length: 13 residues. The V gene lost 2 bases and the J gene lost 5 bases, with 7 bases spanning the gap. The CDR3: CASSPGGDQPQHF. CDR3 DNA sequence: TGTGCCAGCTCACCAGGGGGGGATCAGCCCCAGCATTTT.

A few counts support this clone. The chain couples TRBV4-1 to TRBJ2-7; D is perhaps TRBD1 (6 bases). V dropped 3 bases and J dropped 4 bases, with 13 bases sitting between them. CDR1 and CDR2 from the germline V gene are MGHRA and YSYEKL. This CDR3 contains 14 residues. The CDR3: CASSHGTGLYEQYF. In DNA form, the CDR3 reads TGCGCCAGCAGCCACGGTACAGGGTTATACGAGCAGTACTTC.

This sequence joins TRBV9 and TRBJ1-2, with a possible D match to TRBD1 (6 bases). V was cut by 4 bases and J by 7 bases, with 17 bases left in between. This CDR3 has 14 amino acids. CDR1 is SGDLS and CDR2 is YYNGEE in the germline V gene. Written as DNA, the CDR3 is TGTGCCAGCAGCCTAAAAACAGGGTGGAGTGGCTACACCTTC. This encodes CASSLKTGWSGYTF.

In its sample, this clone was seen a few times. V gene TRBV27 combines with J gene TRBJ2-7; 7 bases are a match to TRBD1. J gave up 3 bases and V 5 bases, and 10 bases lay outside the gene matches. Germline loops: CDR1 MNHEY, CDR2 SMNVEV (reference sequence). The CDR3 has 15 residues. The CDR3 loop is CASSTLGTANYEQYF. The CDR3 DNA follows: TGTGCCAGCAGTACCTTGGGGACAGCGAACTACGAGCAGTACTTC.

The J gene is TRBJ2-1, the V gene TRBV30, with D maybe TRBD1 (5 bases). CDR1 is GTSNPN, CDR2 SVGIG, per germline (reference sequence). Trimming removed 3 bases at V and 0 bases at J, with 18 bases between. The CDR3 length is 17 residues. The chain's CDR3 is CAWRVPPTASSYNEQFF. The DNA for the CDR3 is TGTGCCTGGAGAGTACCGCCGACAGCGAGCTCCTACAATGAGCAGTTCTTC.

V and J are TRBV7-2 and TRBJ1-3; D ambiguous. Per germline, CDR1 SGHTA and CDR2 FQGNSA. V gave up 1 base and J gave up 5 bases, with 15 bases separating them. This CDR3 is 16 amino acids long. The CDR3 nucleotides read TGTGCCAGCAGCTTAGTAGTCAGACAATCAAGAAACACCATATATTTT. Residues: CASSLVVRQSRNTIYF.

The chain uses TRBV19 and TRBJ2-7, with 10 bases matching TRBD2. The V gene's germline CDR1 is LNHDA and CDR2 SQIVND (reference sequence). V shed 3 bases and J 5 bases; nucleotides not matched to a gene: 7. This CDR3 is 15 amino acids long. The CDR3 sequence: CASSIPSGRINEQYF. The CDR3 coding sequence is TGTGCCAGTAGTATCCCTAGCGGGAGAATCAACGAGCAGTACTTC.

CDR3 sequence (DNA): TGTGCCACCAGCAGGGGAAAGGGACAGACCAATGAGCAGTTCTTC. This translates into CATSRGKGQTNEQFF. The V and J genes are TRBV15 and TRBJ2-1; TRBD1 matches at 7 bases. Trimming cost V 3 bases and J 6 bases; bases outside gene matches: 8. Germline values: CDR1 LNHNV, CDR2 YYDKDF (reference sequence). This CDR3 comprises 15 residues.

The rearrangement links TRBV7-8 to TRBJ2-1, with 7 bases lining up with TRBD1. V lost 5 bases, J lost 4 bases, and 8 bases stayed unmatched. This CDR3 has 15 residues. Germline V CDR1 and CDR2: SGHVS, FQNEAQ. CDR3: CASSRQGLVYNEQFF. CDR3 bases: TGTGCCAGCAGCCGACAGGGTTTAGTTTACAATGAGCAGTTCTTC.

The chain is built from TRBV5-1 and TRBJ1-5, with a possible D match to TRBD1 (5 bases). The V end was cut by 1 base, the J end by 2 bases, with 7 bases between. The CDR3 is made up of 14 amino acids. The germline CDR1 and CDR2 sequences are SGHRS and YFSETQ. CDR3 residues: CASSLIGGNQPQHF. Written as DNA, the CDR3 is TGCGCCAGCAGCTTGATAGGGGGCAATCAGCCCCAGCATTTT.

This sequence joins TRBV7-9 and TRBJ1-1, with D tentatively TRBD1 (5 bases). The CDR3 spans 15 residues. V was shortened by 5 bases and J by 1 base, with 14 bases between the two germline ends. Germline values: CDR1 SEHNR, CDR2 FQNEAQ (reference sequence). The CDR3: CASSPPGLGNTEAFF. CDR3 coding DNA: TGTGCCAGCAGCCCCCCGGGACTCGGGAACACTGAAGCTTTCTTT.

In its sample, this clone was seen once. The chain is built from TRBV28 and TRBJ1-1; 7 bases fit TRBD1. The junction had 10 bases not matched to a gene; V was cut back by 5 bases and J by 1 base. The CDR3 consists of 16 residues. Germline CDR1 and CDR2: MDHEN and SYDVKM. The CDR3 protein is CASSPQGVSQNTEAFF. CDR3 nucleotide sequence: TGTGCCAGCAGTCCCCAGGGGGTATCACAGAACACTGAAGCTTTCTTT.

This clone was seen just once. The chain joins TRBV6-1 to TRBJ1-6; 9 nucleotides align to TRBD1. CDR1 MNHNS and CDR2 SASEGT come from the germline V gene. The CDR3 has 14 amino acids. Losses at the gene ends were 3 bases for V and 10 bases for J; bases not matched to a gene: 4. Here the CDR3 DNA reads TGTGCCAGCAGTGAGGGGACAGGGCGATCACCCCTCCACTTT. Translating it yields CASSEGTGRSPLHF.

The chain recombines TRBV11-2 with TRBJ2-1; TRBD2 agrees at 10 bases. Germline V lookup: CDR1 SGHAT, CDR2 FQNNGV. This CDR3 has 16 residues. The V and J ends lost 5 bases and 6 bases, in that order; junction bases with no gene match: 10. The CDR3 region is CASSHFIASGSNEQFF. The CDR3 DNA follows: TGTGCCAGCAGCCACTTTATTGCTAGCGGGAGCAATGAGCAGTTCTTC. Based on the CDR3 plus reference TRBV11-2 and TRBJ2-1, the full variable domain is EAGVAQSPRYKIIEKRQSVAFWCNPISGHATLYWYQQILGQGPKLLIQFQNNGVVDDSQLPKDRFSAERLKGVDSTLKIQPAKLEDSAVYLCASSHFIASGSNEQFFGPGTRLTVL.

Only a few counts were recorded for this clone. This chain connects TRBV11-2 to TRBJ2-3; possibly TRBD1 for D (6 bases). Between the trimmed V and J ends, which lost 5 bases and 1 base, there was a span of 10 bases. The germline V gene has CDR1 SGHAT and CDR2 FQNNGV. The CDR3 runs to 14 residues. CDR3 sequence (DNA): TGTGCCAGCAGCCCCTCAGGGGGCACAGATACGCAGTATTTT. Amino acid sequence: CASSPSGGTDTQYF.

V and J are TRBV6-4 and TRBJ1-2; tentative D call: TRBD1 (6 bases). The CDR3 has 17 amino acids. V was trimmed by 0 bases and J by 0 bases, leaving 14 bases between them. Per the germline V gene, CDR1 is MRHNA and CDR2 is SNTAGT. Written as DNA, the CDR3 is TGTGCCAGCAGTGACTCGACTATGCAGGGGACTAACTATGGCTACACCTTC. The encoded protein is CASSDSTMQGTNYGYTF.

A single count supports this clone. The chain uses TRBV18 and TRBJ2-1, with a weak D call TRBD2 (5 bases). The V and J ends lost 5 bases and 0 bases respectively, with 14 bases between them. CDR1 and CDR2 from the germline V gene are KGHSH and LQKENI. This CDR3 has 16 amino acids. The CDR3 region is CASSSSLRGSYNEQFF. The CDR3 region has the DNA TGTGCCAGCTCATCTAGCCTCCGTGGCTCCTACAATGAGCAGTTCTTC.

Here the CDR3 reads CASSRLHLGGPPTNEKLFF. The CDR3 DNA sequence: TGTGCCAGCAGTCGGCTCCACCTCGGGGGACCGCCAACTAATGAAAAACTGTTTTTT. This rearrangement joins TRBV28 to TRBJ1-4; possibly TRBD1 for D (5 bases). The ends were cut back, 5 bases at V and 0 bases at J, with 22 bases in the middle. Germline assignment: CDR1 MDHEN and CDR2 SYDVKM. The CDR3 is 19 residues long.